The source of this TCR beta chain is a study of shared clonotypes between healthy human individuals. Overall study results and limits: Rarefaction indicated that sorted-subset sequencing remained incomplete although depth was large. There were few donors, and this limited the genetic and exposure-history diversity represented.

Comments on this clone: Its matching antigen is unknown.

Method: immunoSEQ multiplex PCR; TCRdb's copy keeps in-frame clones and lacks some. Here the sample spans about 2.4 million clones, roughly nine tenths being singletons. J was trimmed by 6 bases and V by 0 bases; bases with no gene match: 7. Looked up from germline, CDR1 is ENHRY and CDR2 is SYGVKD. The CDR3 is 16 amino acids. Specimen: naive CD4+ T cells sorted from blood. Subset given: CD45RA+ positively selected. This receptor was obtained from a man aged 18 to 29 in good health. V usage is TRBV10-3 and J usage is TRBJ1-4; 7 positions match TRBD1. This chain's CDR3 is CAISESFRGQDEKLFF. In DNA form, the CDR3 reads TGTGCCATCAGTGAGTCGTTTAGGGGGCAGGATGAAAAACTGTTTTTT.